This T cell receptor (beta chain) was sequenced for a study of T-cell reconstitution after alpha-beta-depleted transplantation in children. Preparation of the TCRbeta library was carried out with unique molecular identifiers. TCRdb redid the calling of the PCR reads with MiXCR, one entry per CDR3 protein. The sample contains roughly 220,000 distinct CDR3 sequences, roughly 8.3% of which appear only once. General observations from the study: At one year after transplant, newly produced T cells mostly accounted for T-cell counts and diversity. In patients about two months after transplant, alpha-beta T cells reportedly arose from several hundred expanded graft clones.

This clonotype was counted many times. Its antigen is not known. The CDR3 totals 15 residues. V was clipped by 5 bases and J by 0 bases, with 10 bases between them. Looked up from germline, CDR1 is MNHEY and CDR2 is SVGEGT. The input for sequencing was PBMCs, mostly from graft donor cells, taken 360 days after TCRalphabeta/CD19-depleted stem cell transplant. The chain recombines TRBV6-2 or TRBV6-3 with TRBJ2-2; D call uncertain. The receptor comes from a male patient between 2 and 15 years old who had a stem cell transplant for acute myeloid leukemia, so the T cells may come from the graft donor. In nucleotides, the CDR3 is TGTGCCAGCAGTACAGAGACCCCGAACACCGGGGAGCTGTTTTTT. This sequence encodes CASSTETPNTGELFF.